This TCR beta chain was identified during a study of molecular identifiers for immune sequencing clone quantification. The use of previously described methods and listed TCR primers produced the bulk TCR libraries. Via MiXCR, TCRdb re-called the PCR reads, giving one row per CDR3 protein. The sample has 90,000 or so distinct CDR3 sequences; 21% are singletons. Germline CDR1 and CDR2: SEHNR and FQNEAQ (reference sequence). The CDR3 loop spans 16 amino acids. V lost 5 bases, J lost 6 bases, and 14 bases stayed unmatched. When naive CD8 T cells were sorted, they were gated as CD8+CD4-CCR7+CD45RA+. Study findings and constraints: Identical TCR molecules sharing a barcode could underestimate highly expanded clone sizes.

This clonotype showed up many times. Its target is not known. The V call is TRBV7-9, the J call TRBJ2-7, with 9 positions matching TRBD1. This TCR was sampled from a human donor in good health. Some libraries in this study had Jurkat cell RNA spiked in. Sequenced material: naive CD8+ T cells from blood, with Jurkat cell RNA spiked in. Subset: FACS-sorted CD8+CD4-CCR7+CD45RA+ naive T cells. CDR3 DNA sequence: TGTGCCAGCAGCGATACGGGACAGGGTTTTTGGAGCGAGCAGTACTTC. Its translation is CASSDTGQGFWSEQYF. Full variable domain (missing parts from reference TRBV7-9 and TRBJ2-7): DTGVSQNPRHKITKRGQNVTFRCDPISEHNRLYWYRQTLGQGPEFLTYFQNEAQLEKSRLLSDRFSAERPKGSFSTLEIQRTEQGDSAMYLCASSDTGQGFWSEQYFGPGTRLTVT.